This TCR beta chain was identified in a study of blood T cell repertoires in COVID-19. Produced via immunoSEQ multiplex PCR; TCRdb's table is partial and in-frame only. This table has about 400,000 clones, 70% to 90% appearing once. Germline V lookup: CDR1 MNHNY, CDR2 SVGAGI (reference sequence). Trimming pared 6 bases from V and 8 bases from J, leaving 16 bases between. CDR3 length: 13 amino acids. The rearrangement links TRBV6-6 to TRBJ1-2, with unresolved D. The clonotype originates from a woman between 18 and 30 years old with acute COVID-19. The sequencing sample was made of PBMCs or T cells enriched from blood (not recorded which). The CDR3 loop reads CASSSDGYMGYTF. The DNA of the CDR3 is TGTGCCAGCAGCTCCGACGGGTATATGGGCTACACCTTC.